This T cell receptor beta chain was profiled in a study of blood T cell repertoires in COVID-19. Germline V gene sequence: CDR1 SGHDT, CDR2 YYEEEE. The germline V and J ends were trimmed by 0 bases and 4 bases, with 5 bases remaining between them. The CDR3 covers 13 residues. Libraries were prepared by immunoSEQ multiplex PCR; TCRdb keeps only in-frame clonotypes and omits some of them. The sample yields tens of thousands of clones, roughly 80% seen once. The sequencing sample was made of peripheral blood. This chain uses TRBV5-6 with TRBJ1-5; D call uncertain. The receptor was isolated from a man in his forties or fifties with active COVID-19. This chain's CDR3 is CASSLAVNQPQHF. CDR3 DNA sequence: TGTGCCAGCAGCTTGGCCGTGAATCAGCCCCAGCATTTT.